Listed here are 23 T cell receptor beta chains from one sample, sequenced in a study of neurological immune-mediated disorders. A single record per CDR3 protein comes from TCRdb applying MiXCR to the 5' RACE reads. The repertoire includes roughly 88,000 distinct CDR3 sequences, roughly 3.5% of them detected once, and about 2.9% sits in the top ten. The sample was PBMCs. The source of these receptors is a woman aged 45 to 65 with multiple sclerosis.

This clonotype came up many times. J is TRBJ2-2 and V is TRBV20-1, with TRBD1 as a possible D gene (6 bases). Germline V gene lookup returns CDR1 DFQATT and CDR2 SNEGSKA (reference sequence). The CDR3 length is 14 residues. V was shortened by 6 bases and J by 1 base, with 12 bases between the two germline ends. The CDR3 is CSATGTLNTGELFF. As DNA, the CDR3 is TGCAGTGCAACCGGGACACTGAACACCGGGGAGCTGTTTTTT.

This clonotype showed up many times. V and J are TRBV27 and TRBJ2-1; D is ambiguous. There are 12 residues in the CDR3. The V end lost 4 bases, the J end lost 10 bases, and 11 bases lay between the germline ends. Germline loops: CDR1 MNHEY, CDR2 SMNVEV (reference sequence). As DNA, the CDR3 is TGTGCCAGCAGTTCAGCTGGTAGGGAGCAGTTCTTC. It translates to CASSSAGREQFF.

This chain links TRBV27 with TRBJ2-3; the D call may be TRBD1 or TRBD2 (6 bases each). Germline V gene sequence: CDR1 MNHEY, CDR2 SMNVEV (reference sequence). V lost 3 bases, J lost 0 bases, and 16 bases lay in between. CDR3 length equals 17 residues. Written as DNA, the CDR3 is TGTGCCAGCAGTTTTCTTCGGGGGCTAGCGAGCACAGATACGCAGTATTTT. Translating gives CASSFLRGLASTDTQYF.

Ten or more counts support this clonotype. This chain joins TRBV5-1 and TRBJ2-1, with TRBD1 matching over 8 bases. The CDR3 is 16 residues long. From germline, CDR1 is SGHRS and CDR2 YFSETQ. V dropped 3 bases and J dropped 6; count of bases not matched to a gene: 11. This CDR3 reads CASSSSDRGRPNEQFF. Written as DNA, the CDR3 is TGCGCCAGCAGCTCTTCCGACAGGGGCCGACCCAATGAGCAGTTCTTC.

This clonotype was observed many times. The junction does not match germline at one end; this may be a read error. This rearrangement joins TRBV7-8 to TRBJ2-7; TRBD2 might be the D (5 bases). Germline V CDR1 and CDR2: SGHVS, FQNEAQ. The CDR3 has 13 amino acids. The DNA for the CDR3 is TGTACCAGCAGCCCGGAGGTAGCCTACGAGCAGTACTTC. Its protein is CTSSPEVAYEQYF.

This clonotype was recorded at least ten times. The chain combines TRBV5-6 with TRBJ2-2, with 7 bases aligning to TRBD1. V gave up 4 bases and J gave up 6 bases; unmatched junction bases: 3. This CDR3 is built from 13 residues. The germline CDR1 and CDR2 sequences are SGHDT and YYEEEE. The CDR3 nucleotides read TGTGCCAGCAGCACACAGGGGTCCGGGGAGCTGTTTTTT. Translated: CASSTQGSGELFF.

Of note for this clonotype: A read error is possible here, since a much larger clone lies one base away. The chain joins TRBV6-2 or TRBV6-3 to TRBJ2-7; D is unclear. This CDR3 contains 14 residues. Germline CDR1 and CDR2: MNHEY and SVGEGT. V was trimmed by 1 base and J by 7 bases, leaving 14 bases between them. CDR3 residues: CASSYFTASWEQYF. In DNA form, the CDR3 reads TGTGCCAGCAGTTACTTTACGGCCTCCTGGGAGCAGTACTTC.

This clonotype was observed a handful of times. The rearrangement links TRBV10-2 to TRBJ2-7; D is ambiguous. The germline V and J ends were trimmed by 7 bases and 6 bases, with 16 bases remaining between them. The CDR3 length is 13 residues. The V gene's germline CDR1 is WSHSY and CDR2 SAAADI. DNA of the CDR3: TGCGCCAGCAAAGGGAATTTAGGTAGCGAGCAGTACTTC. Its protein is CASKGNLGSEQYF.

This clonotype was detected many times. This chain connects TRBV4-3 to TRBJ2-2; D unclear. Germline CDR1 LGHNA, CDR2 YSLEER. The CDR3 is 15 amino acids. Trimming shortened V by 0 bases and J by 6 bases, and 11 bases separated the two germline ends. The CDR3 reads CASSQEGLWAGELFF. The CDR3 DNA reads as TGCGCCAGCAGCCAAGAAGGGCTATGGGCCGGGGAGCTGTTTTTT.

This clonotype showed up many times. The V gene is TRBV5-6, the J gene TRBJ1-1, with D hard to call. Trimming took 4 bases from V and 0 from J, leaving 13 bases between them. Germline CDR1 and CDR2: SGHDT and YYEEEE. This CDR3 region has 15 residues. CDR3 sequence (DNA): TGTGCCAGCAGCCCTTCTCAAACCCTGAACACTGAAGCTTTCTTT. It yields the protein CASSPSQTLNTEAFF.

This clonotype was counted at least ten times. One end of the junction is discordant with germline, which a read error may explain. CDR3 sequence reads: CASSWDRGQKTQYF. The CDR3 bases are TGTGCCAGCAGTTGGGACAGGGGCCAAAAGACCCAGTACTTC. The rearrangement links TRBV12-3 or TRBV12-4 to TRBJ2-5; 10 positions match TRBD1. This CDR3 is 14 amino acids long.

This clonotype was seen ten or more times. The J gene is TRBJ2-1, the V gene TRBV24-1; D may be TRBD2 (7 bases). CDR1 KGHDR and CDR2 SFDVKD come from the germline V gene. V was pared by 9 bases and J by 7 bases, with 18 bases between. This CDR3 spans 14 amino acids. The CDR3 protein is CATQAGGPANEQFF. Here the CDR3 DNA reads TGTGCCACCCAGGCCGGGGGGCCCGCAAATGAGCAGTTCTTC.

This clonotype was counted ten times or more. V usage is TRBV10-3 and J usage is TRBJ2-5; D is unclear. Germline V lookup: CDR1 ENHRY, CDR2 SYGVKD. The CDR3 extends over 11 amino acids. Between the trimmed V and J ends, which lost 1 base and 5 bases, there was a span of 2 bases. Here the CDR3 DNA reads TGTGCCATCAGTGAGTTGGAGACCCAGTACTTC. This translates into CAISELETQYF.

The table lists this clonotype with many counts. The chain joins TRBV4-2 to TRBJ2-2; tentative D call: TRBD2 (5 bases). Germline CDR1 and CDR2: LGHNA and YNFKEQ. V dropped 0 bases and J dropped 6 bases, with 14 bases sitting between them. This CDR3 comprises 16 residues. This chain's CDR3 is CASSQDSGYSSGELFF. The CDR3 coding sequence is TGTGCCAGCAGCCAAGACTCGGGATATTCGTCCGGGGAGCTGTTTTTT.

This clonotype appeared many times. This chain links TRBV10-3 with TRBJ2-1, with 10 bases fitting TRBD2. V shed 3 bases and J 14 bases; nucleotides not matched to a gene: 7. Germline V gene lookup returns CDR1 ENHRY and CDR2 SYGVKD. The CDR3 is 13 residues long. The CDR3 protein is CAISEAGGPGEFF. The CDR3 region has the DNA TGTGCCATCAGTGAAGCGGGGGGGCCCGGAGAGTTCTTC.

This clonotype was counted at least ten times. The chain combines TRBV20-1 with TRBJ2-7; D gene unclear. The CDR3 runs to 14 residues. The V and J ends lost 3 bases and 2 bases respectively, with 14 bases between them. Germline CDR1 and CDR2: DFQATT and SNEGSKA (reference sequence). CDR3 DNA: TGCAGTGCTAGTCACAGCAGAGAAACCTACGAGCAGTACTTC. Protein: CSASHSRETYEQYF.

This clonotype occurred many times. CDR3 in DNA: TGCGCCAGCAGCTTGGGGAGAGGGAGTGCTTCCTACGAGCAGTACTTC. Amino acids: CASSLGRGSASYEQYF. V gene TRBV5-1 combines with J gene TRBJ2-7, with D possibly matching TRBD2 (5 bases). There are 16 residues in the CDR3. The ends were cut back, 0 bases at V and 1 base at J, with 14 bases in the middle. In germline, CDR1 is SGHRS, CDR2 YFSETQ.

This clonotype was seen ten or more times. V is TRBV20-1 and J is TRBJ2-1, with unresolved D. V was clipped by 0 bases and J by 5 bases, with 11 bases between them. This CDR3 has 14 residues. CDR1 DFQATT and CDR2 SNEGSKA come from the germline V gene (reference sequence). This chain's CDR3 is CSARDPARDNEQFF. The DNA for the CDR3 is TGCAGTGCTAGAGATCCCGCCCGGGACAATGAGCAGTTCTTC.

In its sample, this clonotype was seen many times. This chain links TRBV6-1 with TRBJ2-7; 7 bases fit TRBD2. This CDR3 comprises 15 residues. CDR1 and CDR2 from the germline V gene are MNHNS and SASEGT. Trimming removed 3 bases from V and 2 bases from J; junction bases left unmatched: 7. DNA for the CDR3: TGTGCCAGCAGTGATTCGGGACTACCCACCTACGAGCAGTACTTC. Encoded protein: CASSDSGLPTYEQYF.

This clonotype was detected a few times. The chain uses TRBV12-3 or TRBV12-4 and TRBJ2-5, with a possible D match to TRBD2 (6 bases). Trimming cost V 6 bases and J 4 bases, with 18 bases left between them. The CDR3 length is 15 residues. The CDR3 nucleotides are TGTGCCAGCAGCTCCGCCCGGGGGAGCCCAGAGACCCAGTACTTC. This gives the protein CASSSARGSPETQYF.

In this sample, this clonotype turned up many times. The chain is built from TRBV20-1 and TRBJ2-5; TRBD1 matches 10 bases. The CDR3 is made up of 15 amino acids. Per germline, CDR1 DFQATT and CDR2 SNEGSKA (reference sequence). V was clipped by 1 base and J by 5 bases; unmatched bases: 7. The DNA for the CDR3 is TGCAGTGCTAGAGGGGACAGGGGCGTTACCGAGACCCAGTACTTC. It specifies CSARGDRGVTETQYF.

The table lists this clonotype with many counts. V usage is TRBV7-9 and J usage is TRBJ1-2, with TRBD1 as a possible D gene (6 bases). The V end lost 5 bases, the J end lost 7 bases, and 11 bases lay between the germline ends. The germline CDR1 and CDR2 sequences are SEHNR and FQNEAQ (reference sequence). The CDR3 length is 12 residues. The CDR3 protein is CASSPEDSGYTF. The CDR3 DNA reads TGTGCCAGCAGCCCCGAGGACAGTGGCTACACCTTC.

The V gene is TRBV11-2, the J gene TRBJ2-2, with D perhaps matching TRBD2 (7 bases). Germline V gene data show CDR1 as SGHAT and CDR2 as FQNNGV. The CDR3 runs 17 residues. Trimming removed 5 bases at V and 6 bases at J, with 22 bases between. CDR3: CASSTLRGGQDAGELFF. CDR3 coding DNA: TGTGCCAGCAGCACGTTAAGGGGGGGCCAGGATGCCGGGGAGCTGTTTTTT.